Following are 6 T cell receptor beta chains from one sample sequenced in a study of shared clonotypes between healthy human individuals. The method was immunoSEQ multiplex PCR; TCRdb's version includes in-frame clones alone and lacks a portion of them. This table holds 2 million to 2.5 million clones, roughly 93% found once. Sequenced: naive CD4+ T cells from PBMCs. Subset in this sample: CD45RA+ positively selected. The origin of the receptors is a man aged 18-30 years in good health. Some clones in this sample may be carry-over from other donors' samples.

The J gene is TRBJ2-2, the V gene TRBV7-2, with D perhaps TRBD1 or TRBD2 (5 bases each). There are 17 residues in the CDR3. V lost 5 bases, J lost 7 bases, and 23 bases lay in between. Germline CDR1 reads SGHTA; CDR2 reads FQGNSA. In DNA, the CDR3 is TGTGCCAGCAGCCTCCCCCGGGGAAGGGGAATGCGCGGGGAGCTGTTTTTT. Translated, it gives CASSLPRGRGMRGELFF.

The CDR3 here is CASSLAASGSYNEQFF. CDR3 nucleotides: TGTGCCAGCAGCTTAGCGGCTAGCGGGAGTTACAATGAGCAGTTCTTC. This rearrangement joins TRBV7-2 to TRBJ2-1, with 10 bases fitting TRBD2. This CDR3 has 16 amino acids. The V gene's germline CDR1 is SGHTA and CDR2 FQGNSA. V lost 0 bases, J lost 4 bases, and 3 bases stayed unmatched.

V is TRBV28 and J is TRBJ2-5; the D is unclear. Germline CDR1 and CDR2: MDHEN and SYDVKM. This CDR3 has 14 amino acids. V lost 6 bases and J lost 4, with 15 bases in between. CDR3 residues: CASSLAAIRETQYF. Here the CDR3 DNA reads TGTGCCAGCAGCCTCGCGGCTATTCGAGAGACCCAGTACTTC.

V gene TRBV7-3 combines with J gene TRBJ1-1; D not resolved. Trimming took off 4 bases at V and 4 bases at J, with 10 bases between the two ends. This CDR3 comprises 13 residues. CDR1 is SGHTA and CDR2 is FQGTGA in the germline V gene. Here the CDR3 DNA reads TGTGCCAGCAGCTCCCGGCTGGGCACTGAAGCTTTCTTT. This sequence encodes CASSSRLGTEAFF. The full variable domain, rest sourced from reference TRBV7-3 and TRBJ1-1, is GAGVSQTPSNKVTEKGKYVELRCDPISGHTALYWYRQSLGQGPEFLIYFQGTGAADDSGLPNDRFFAVRPEGSVSTLKIQRTERGDSAVYLCASSSRLGTEAFFGQGTRLTVV.

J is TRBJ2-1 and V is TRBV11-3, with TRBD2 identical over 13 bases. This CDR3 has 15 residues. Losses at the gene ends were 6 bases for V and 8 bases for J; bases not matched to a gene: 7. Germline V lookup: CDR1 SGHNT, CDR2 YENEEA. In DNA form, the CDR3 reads TGTGCCAGCAGTACTACTAGCGGGAGGGACCATGAGCAGTTCTTC. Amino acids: CASSTTSGRDHEQFF. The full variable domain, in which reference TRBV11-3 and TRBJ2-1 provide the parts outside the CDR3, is EAGVVQSPRYKIIEKKQPVAFWCNPISGHNTLYWYLQNLGQGPELLIRYENEEAVDDSQLPKDRFSAERLKGVDSTLKIQPAELGDSAVYLCASSTTSGRDHEQFFGPGTRLTVL.

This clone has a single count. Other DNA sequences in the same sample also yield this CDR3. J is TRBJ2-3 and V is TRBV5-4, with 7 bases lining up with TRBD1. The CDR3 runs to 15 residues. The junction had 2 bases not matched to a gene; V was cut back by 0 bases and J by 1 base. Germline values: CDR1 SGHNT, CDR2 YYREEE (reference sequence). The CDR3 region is CASSLAGTGTDTQYF. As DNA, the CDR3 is TGTGCCAGCAGCTTGGCCGGGACAGGCACAGATACGCAGTATTTT.